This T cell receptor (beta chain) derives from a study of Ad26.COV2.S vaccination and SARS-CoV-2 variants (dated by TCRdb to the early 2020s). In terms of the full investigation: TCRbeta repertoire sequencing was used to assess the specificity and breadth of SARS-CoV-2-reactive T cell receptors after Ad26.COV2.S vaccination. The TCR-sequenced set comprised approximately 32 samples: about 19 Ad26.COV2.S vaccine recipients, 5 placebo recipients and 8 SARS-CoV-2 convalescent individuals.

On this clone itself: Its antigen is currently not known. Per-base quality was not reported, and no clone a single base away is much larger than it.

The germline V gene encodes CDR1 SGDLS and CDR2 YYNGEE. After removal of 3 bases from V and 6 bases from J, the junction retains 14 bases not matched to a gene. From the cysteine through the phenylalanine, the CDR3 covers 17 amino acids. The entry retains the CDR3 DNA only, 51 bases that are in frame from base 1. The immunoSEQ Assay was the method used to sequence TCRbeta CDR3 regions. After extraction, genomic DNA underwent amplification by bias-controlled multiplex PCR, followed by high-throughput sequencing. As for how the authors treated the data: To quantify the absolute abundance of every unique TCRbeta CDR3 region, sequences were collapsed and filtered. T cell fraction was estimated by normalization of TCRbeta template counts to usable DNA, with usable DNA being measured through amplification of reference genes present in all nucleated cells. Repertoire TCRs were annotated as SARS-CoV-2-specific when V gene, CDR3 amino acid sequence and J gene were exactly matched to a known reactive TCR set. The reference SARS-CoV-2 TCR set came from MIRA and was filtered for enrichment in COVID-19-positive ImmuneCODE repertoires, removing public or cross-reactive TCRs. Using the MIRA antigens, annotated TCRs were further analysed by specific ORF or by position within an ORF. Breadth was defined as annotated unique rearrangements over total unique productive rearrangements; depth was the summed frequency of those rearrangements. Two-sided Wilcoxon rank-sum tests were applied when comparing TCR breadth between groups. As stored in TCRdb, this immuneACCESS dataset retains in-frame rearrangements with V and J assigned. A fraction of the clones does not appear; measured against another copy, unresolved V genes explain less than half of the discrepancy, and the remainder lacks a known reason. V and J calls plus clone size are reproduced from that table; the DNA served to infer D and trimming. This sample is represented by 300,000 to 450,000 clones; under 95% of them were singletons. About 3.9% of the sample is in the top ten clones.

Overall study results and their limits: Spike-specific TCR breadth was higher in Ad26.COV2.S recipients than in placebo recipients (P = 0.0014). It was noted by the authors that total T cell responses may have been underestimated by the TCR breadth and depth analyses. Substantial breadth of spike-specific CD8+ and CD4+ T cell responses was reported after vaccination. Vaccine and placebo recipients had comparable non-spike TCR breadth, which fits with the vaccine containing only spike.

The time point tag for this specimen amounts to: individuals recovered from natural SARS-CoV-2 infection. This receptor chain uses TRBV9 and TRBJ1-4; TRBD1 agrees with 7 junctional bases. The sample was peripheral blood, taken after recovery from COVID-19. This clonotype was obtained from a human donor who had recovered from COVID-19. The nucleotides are TGTGCCAGCAGCGCAAAAGTCAGGTCAGGGGGTTATGAAAAACTGTTTTTT. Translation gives CASSAKVRSGGYEKLFF.